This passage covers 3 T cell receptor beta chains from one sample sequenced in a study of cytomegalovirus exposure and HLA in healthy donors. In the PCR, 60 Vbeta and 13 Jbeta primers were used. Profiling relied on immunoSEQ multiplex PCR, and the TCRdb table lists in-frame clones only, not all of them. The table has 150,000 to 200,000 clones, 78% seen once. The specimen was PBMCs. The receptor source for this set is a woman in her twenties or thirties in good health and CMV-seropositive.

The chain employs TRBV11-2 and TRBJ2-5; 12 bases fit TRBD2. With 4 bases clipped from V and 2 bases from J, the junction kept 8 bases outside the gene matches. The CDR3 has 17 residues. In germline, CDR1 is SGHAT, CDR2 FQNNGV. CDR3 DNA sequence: TGTGCCAGCAGCTCGGGACTAGCGGGTCTAGTACAAGAGACCCAGTACTTC. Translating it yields CASSSGLAGLVQETQYF.

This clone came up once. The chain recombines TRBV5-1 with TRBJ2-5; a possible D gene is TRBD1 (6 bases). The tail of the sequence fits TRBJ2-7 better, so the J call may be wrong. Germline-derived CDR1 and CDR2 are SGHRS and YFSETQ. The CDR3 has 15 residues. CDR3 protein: CASSLTGLPPYEQYF. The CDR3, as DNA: TGCGCCAGCAGCTTGACAGGGCTGCCCCCCTACGAGCAGTACTTC.

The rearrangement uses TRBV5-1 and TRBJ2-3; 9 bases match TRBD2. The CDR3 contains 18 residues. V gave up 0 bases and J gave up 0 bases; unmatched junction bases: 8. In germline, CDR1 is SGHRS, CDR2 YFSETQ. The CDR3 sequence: CASSLGLAGPSSTDTQYF. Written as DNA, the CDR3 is TGCGCCAGCAGCTTGGGGCTAGCGGGACCTTCTAGCACAGATACGCAGTATTTT.